A single sample is the source of the 7 T cell receptor beta chains below, sequenced in a study of blood T cell repertoires in COVID-19. Sequenced by immunoSEQ multiplex PCR; TCRdb stores in-frame clones only, minus some. Of just over 90,000 clones detected, 75% to 90% appear once; the ten largest clones hold about 19%. Material for sequencing was peripheral blood. The receptors derive from a woman of 80 years or more with acute or convalescent COVID-19.

The chain links TRBV28 to TRBJ1-4; 7 bases match TRBD1. The length of the CDR3 is 13 residues. Germline CDR1 MDHEN, CDR2 SYDVKM. Germline trimming cut 5 bases from V and 8 bases from J; bases unmatched to any gene: 5. CDR3 sequence: CASSRQGREKLFF. The CDR3 DNA reads TGTGCCAGCAGTCGACAGGGTCGCGAAAAACTGTTTTTT.

V and J are TRBV2 and TRBJ2-2, with 7 bases matching TRBD1. The CDR3 runs to 16 residues. Trimming cost V 6 bases and J 4 bases; bases outside gene matches: 11. From germline, CDR1 is SNHLY and CDR2 FYNNEI. CDR3 sequence (DNA): TGTGCCAGCAGGGCGGATGGGGGACAGCTCACCGGGGAGCTGTTTTTT. Translating gives CASRADGGQLTGELFF.

The chain carries TRBV5-1 and TRBJ2-6; no definite D call. Trimming left V 6 bases short and J 4 bases short, with 5 bases between. The germline V gene encodes CDR1 SGHRS and CDR2 YFSETQ. CDR3 size: 12 residues. DNA for the CDR3: TGCGCCAGCAATCTGGGGGCCAACGTCCTGACTTTC. This gives the protein CASNLGANVLTF.

CDR3 sequence reads: CASSEALLDRTLNTEAFF. CDR3 sequence (DNA): TGTGCCAGCAGTGAAGCGCTATTGGACAGAACTCTGAACACTGAAGCTTTCTTT. The genes are TRBV2 and TRBJ1-1; maybe TRBD1 (6 bases). V lost 0 bases, J lost 0 bases, and 17 bases lay in between. Germline V gives CDR1 SNHLY, CDR2 FYNNEI. The CDR3 is 18 residues long.

The chain joins TRBV5-5 to TRBJ2-7; 8 bases match TRBD1. The CDR3 is made up of 15 amino acids. J was trimmed by 4 bases and V by 3 bases; bases with no gene match: 9. Germline values: CDR1 SGHKS, CDR2 YYEKEE (reference sequence). The CDR3 DNA reads TGTGCCAGCAGCTCACAGGGGGGTAGTAGATACGAGCAGTACTTC. It encodes CASSSQGGSRYEQYF.

This clone showed up just a few times. The gene calls are TRBV9 and TRBJ2-1; TRBD1 agrees at 7 bases. Trimming cost V 4 bases and J 3 bases; bases outside gene matches: 4. The CDR3 runs to 14 residues. Germline loops: CDR1 SGDLS, CDR2 YYNGEE. Written as DNA, the CDR3 is TGTGCCAGCAGCTTCCGGACAGGCTACAATGAGCAGTTCTTC. Residues: CASSFRTGYNEQFF.

The V call is TRBV24-1, the J call TRBJ2-3; 8 nucleotides line up with TRBD2. Germline V gene data show CDR1 as KGHDR and CDR2 as SFDVKD. Trimming removed 0 bases from V and 0 bases from J; junction bases left unmatched: 4. This CDR3 has 17 amino acids. The chain's CDR3 is CATSDLAGGGSTDTQYF. The DNA for the CDR3 is TGTGCCACCAGTGATTTGGCGGGGGGAGGTAGCACAGATACGCAGTATTTT.